These 9 T cell receptor beta chains originate from one sample sequenced in a study of vaccination and CD4 T cells after COVID-19. The treatment was: roughly nine-day PBMC culture with coronavirus spike peptide pools or control peptides (ViraFEST assay). The Oncomine TCR Beta short-read assay generated sequence data from the DNA of cultured CD4+ T cells. TCRdb fed the PCR reads into MiXCR, producing one record per CDR3 protein. The data show roughly 6,700 distinct CDR3 sequences, with roughly 70% seen just once and approximately 45% held by the top ten. Their cognate antigens are unknown. The sample was CD4+ T cells from blood, cultured in vitro. The receptors were gathered from a human donor who had recovered from COVID-19.

The V and J genes are TRBV6-2 or TRBV6-3 and TRBJ1-6; D remains ambiguous. Trimming took 5 bases from V and 10 from J, leaving 18 bases between them. In germline, CDR1 is MNHEY, CDR2 SVGEGT. The CDR3 contains 15 residues. The CDR3 is CASSLPARKGSPLHF. The DNA of the CDR3 is TGTGCCAGCAGTCTTCCTGCAAGGAAGGGCTCACCCCTCCACTTT.

This clonotype was picked up one time. This chain connects TRBV7-8 to TRBJ1-6; D uncertain. CDR1 and CDR2 from the germline V gene are SGHVS and FQNEAQ. V dropped 5 bases and J dropped 0 bases, with 8 bases sitting between them. The CDR3 totals 15 residues. CDR3 coding DNA: TGTGCCAGCAGCCCGAAGCGCTCCTATAATTCACCCCTCCACTTT. Protein sequence: CASSPKRSYNSPLHF.

CDR3 region: CASSSHPATYNSPLHF. In DNA, the CDR3 is TGTGCCAGCAGCTCCCACCCTGCAACATATAATTCACCCCTCCACTTT. This chain connects TRBV7-2 to TRBJ1-6; D is unresolved. Germline assignment: CDR1 SGHTA and CDR2 FQGNSA. V lost 4 bases to trimming and J lost 4 bases, with 14 bases between them. The CDR3 has 16 amino acids.

The chain combines TRBV2 with TRBJ2-7; 15 bases match TRBD2. The CDR3 extends over 13 amino acids. V shed 6 bases and J 7 bases; nucleotides not matched to a gene: 1. Per the germline V gene, CDR1 is SNHLY and CDR2 is FYNNEI. The CDR3 bases are TGTGCCAGCAGCGGGACTAGCGGGGGGGAGCAGTACTTC. Its translation: CASSGTSGGEQYF.

V usage is TRBV24-1 and J usage is TRBJ1-1; TRBD1 matches at 7 bases. J gave up 7 bases and V 3 bases, and 1 base lay outside the gene matches. This CDR3 spans 12 amino acids. Germline V gives CDR1 KGHDR, CDR2 SFDVKD. CDR3 coding DNA: TGTGCCACCAGTGATGGGGACAGTGAAGCTTTCTTT. Protein product: CATSDGDSEAFF.

The V and J genes are TRBV20-1 and TRBJ2-5; TRBD1 agrees at 10 bases. Germline CDR1 DFQATT, CDR2 SNEGSKA (reference sequence). The CDR3 runs 18 residues. Trimming cost V 0 bases and J 3 bases; bases outside gene matches: 13. CDR3 DNA: TGCAGTGCTAGAGAACACCTCCGGGACAGGGGTTTCGAAGAGACCCAGTACTTC. Encoded protein: CSAREHLRDRGFEETQYF.

CDR3 region: CASSFWDREDQPQHF. The CDR3 region has the DNA TGTGCCAGCAGCTTTTGGGACAGGGAAGATCAGCCCCAGCATTTT. The chain couples TRBV5-8 to TRBJ1-5; 9 bases agree with TRBD1. Germline V gene sequence: CDR1 SGHTS, CDR2 YDEGEE. CDR3 length equals 15 residues. V was pared by 2 bases and J by 5 bases, with 5 bases of the junction left unmatched.

This chain connects TRBV2 to TRBJ1-6; maybe TRBD1 (5 bases). Germline V gene data show CDR1 as SNHLY and CDR2 as FYNNEI. CDR3 length equals 13 residues. Trimming took 7 bases from V and 6 from J, leaving 10 bases between them. CDR3 loop: CASIAQGNSPLHF. As DNA, the CDR3 is TGTGCCAGCATCGCGCAGGGTAATTCACCCCTCCACTTT.

This clonotype was seen only once. The J gene is TRBJ1-5, the V gene TRBV15, with D tentatively TRBD1 (5 bases). The CDR3 is 16 residues long. Trimming shortened V by 3 bases and J by 3 bases, and 15 bases separated the two germline ends. Looked up from germline, CDR1 is LNHNV and CDR2 is YYDKDF (reference sequence). Here the CDR3 reads CATSSNIGTFNQPQHF. For the CDR3, the DNA is TGTGCCACCAGCAGCAACATTGGGACGTTCAATCAGCCCCAGCATTTT.